The TCR beta chain under discussion was sequenced for a study of regulatory T cells in long-lasting Graves disease. Findings of the study overall: Lower TCR diversity characterized persistent Graves' patients relative to newly diagnosed patients.

As for time point: newly diagnosed GD, antithyroid drugs for less than 3 months. RNA isolated from PBMCs was used to make the TCR library. Researchers made TCR beta libraries by using iRepertoire HTBI primers and running Arm-PCR on CDR3 regions. One entry per CDR3 protein, called by TCRdb with MiXCR from the multiplex PCR reads. The sample shows approximately 470,000 distinct CDR3 sequences, about a sixth of them seen only once. Trimming removed 7 bases from V and 2 bases from J; junction bases left unmatched: 8. This CDR3 is built from 15 residues. Notes on this clonotype: Its antigen is not identified.

Another study also made use of these data, one on T cells in Graves' hyperthyroidism and ophthalmopathy. That work states: In the analysis, a 13 V-J model separated ophthalmopathy from stable hyperthyroidism. Before onset, ophthalmopathy was predicted by the model a median roughly 6.8 months earlier.

Specimen: peripheral blood mononuclear cells (PBMCs), collected at new diagnosis, from a patient treated with antithyroid drugs. The receptor comes from a man in his forties or fifties with Graves disease. The chain has TRBV12-3 or TRBV12-4 and TRBJ2-1, with 7 bases aligning to TRBD1. Here the CDR3 DNA reads TGTGCCAGCACCCCGGACAGGAGTACCTACAATGAGCAGTTCTTC. Protein sequence: CASTPDRSTYNEQFF.